This T cell receptor beta chain stems from a study of blood T cell repertoires in COVID-19. Study-wide context: Acute and convalescent COVID-19 samples came from the United States, Italy and Spain. Sample material is recorded as cDNA or gDNA derived from T cells, B-cell-depleted T cells, or PBMCs.

TCRdb's copy holds only in-frame clones and misses some; the assay was immunoSEQ multiplex PCR. This table has about 180,000 clones, around 85% appearing once. The source of this sequence is an older man with COVID-19, enrolled during active disease. The sequencing sample was made of peripheral blood.

As DNA, the CDR3 is TGTGCCAGCAGCTTAGATGGGGGCGTTGCTGAAGCTTTCTTT. Amino acid sequence: CASSLDGGVAEAFF. This sequence joins TRBV7-9 and TRBJ1-1; a possible D gene is TRBD1 (6 bases). Trimming stripped 1 base from V and 6 bases from J, with 12 bases between. The length of the CDR3 is 14 residues. Germline CDR1 reads SEHNR; CDR2 reads FQNEAQ (reference sequence).